This T cell receptor (beta chain) appears in the sequencing data of a study of cytomegalovirus exposure and HLA in healthy donors. General study findings and limits: Highest at DRB1 and lowest at HLA-C, TCR association rates differed among HLA loci in a later analysis. Per a later analysis, roughly 17,000 TCR beta sequences showed association with HLA alleles at 0.05 false discovery rate.

With 3 bases removed from V and 2 bases from J, the gap between germline ends came to 14 bases. Germline CDR1 SGHTA, CDR2 FQGTGA. CDR3 length: 15 residues. A note on this clone: As yet, its antigen is unknown.

Primers included in the PCR were 60 Vbeta and 13 Jbeta primers. The repertoire was sequenced with immunoSEQ multiplex PCR; TCRdb's copy has only in-frame clones and lacks some. The repertoire holds about 98,000 clones, with 70% to 90% as singletons. The chain joins TRBV7-3 to TRBJ2-7; TRBD2 is a possible D gene (5 bases). Sample: PBMCs. This sequence was found in a man aged 35-49 years in good health and CMV-seronegative. The CDR3 spells CASSFGTSLPYEQYF. DNA of the CDR3: TGTGCCAGCAGCTTTGGTACTAGTCTACCCTACGAGCAGTACTTC.